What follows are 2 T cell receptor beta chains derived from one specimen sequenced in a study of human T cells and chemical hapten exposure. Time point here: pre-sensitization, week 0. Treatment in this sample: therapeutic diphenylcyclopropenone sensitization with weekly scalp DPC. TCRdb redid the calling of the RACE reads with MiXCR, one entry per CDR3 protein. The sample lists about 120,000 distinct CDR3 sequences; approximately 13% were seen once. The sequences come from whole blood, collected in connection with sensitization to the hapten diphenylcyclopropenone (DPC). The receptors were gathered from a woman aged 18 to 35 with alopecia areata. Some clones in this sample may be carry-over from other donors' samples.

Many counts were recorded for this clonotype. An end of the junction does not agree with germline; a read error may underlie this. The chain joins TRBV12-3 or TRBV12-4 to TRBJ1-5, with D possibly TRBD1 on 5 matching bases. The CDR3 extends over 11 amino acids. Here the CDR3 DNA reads TGTGCCAGCAGTTTGGGGGTTGGAGTCCGGTTT. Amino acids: CASSLGVGVRF.

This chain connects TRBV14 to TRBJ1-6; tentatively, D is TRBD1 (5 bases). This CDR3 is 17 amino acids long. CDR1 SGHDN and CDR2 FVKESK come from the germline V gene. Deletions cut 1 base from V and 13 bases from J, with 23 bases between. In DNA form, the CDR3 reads TGTGCCAGCAGCCAAGGGGGCCGCTCTCCCGAAATTGCGCCCCTCCACTTT. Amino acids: CASSQGGRSPEIAPLHF.